Sequencing of this T cell receptor (beta chain) was carried out in a study of cytomegalovirus exposure and HLA in healthy donors (dated by TCRdb to about 2017). Background on the whole study: An earlier analysis of 587 of the donors reported over 250 Gb of sequence data and 117 million unique TCR beta sequences obtained from about 179 million T cells. The later analysis used no new phenotypic data to find candidate immune exposures, relying instead on TCR beta sequences and their occurrence across donors. Alongside the repertoire data, information on donor age, sex, ethnicity and CMV serostatus was compiled. High-throughput TCR immunosequencing, statistical association of individual TCRs with disease status, and machine learning were combined to predict cytomegalovirus infection status. In a later analysis, previously published TCR beta repertoires from several hundred donors were re-analyzed and high-resolution HLA genotyping was added so that TCR occurrence patterns could be studied. Typing coverage differed by locus: A, B, C, DRB1 and DQB1 were typed in roughly 620-630 donors, DQA1 in 522, DPA1 in around 600, and DPB1 in 450 to 490. In addition to the first cohort of approximately 670 subjects, a separate validation cohort of 120 different subjects was used. The study used immunosequencing to profile the T cell repertoires of 600 to 850 subjects and linked those repertoires to cytomegalovirus serostatus. Every repertoire in the discovery cohort had been generated on one and the same sequencing platform. An earlier analysis of approximately 500 of the donors applied high-throughput TCR beta sequencing to assess whether each TCR beta V gene segment acted as functional or pseudogenic. A later genetic analysis used genome-wide SNP genotypes for about three fifths of the 666 donors, treating that subset as a discovery cohort. Class I and class II HLA loci were covered by the typing at four-digit resolution. Four to six DR-DQ haplotypes were handled as single units for association and clustering, since linkage in the cohort was strong. An early release covering 550 to 700 HLA-typed donors comprised about 310 gigabases of sequencing data and 85 million to 100 million unique TCR sequences. Among the roughly 390 genotyped donors, around 81% belonged to the genetic ancestry cluster associated with self-reported Caucasian donors. The study aimed to test whether cataloging public T cell receptors could reveal signatures of past pathogen exposure. Across some 400 genotyped donors of the cohort, an average of about 240,000 unique TCR beta nucleotide sequences per donor were sequenced, and roughly 17% of those sequences were non-productive. General conclusions and limits of the study: According to the authors, the approach could potentially be generalized to other disease states and immunological phenotypes. According to a later analysis, TCR association rates differed among HLA loci, with DRB1 alleles showing the most associated TCRs and HLA-C alleles showing the fewest. Several of the top co-occurrence clusters appeared to be linked to parvovirus B19, influenza, CMV and Epstein-Barr virus, according to a later analysis. A cluster of highly shared sequence variants was judged likely to be a technical artifact of the sequencing pipeline. An association between a missense DCLRE1C variant and V-gene and J-gene trimming of TCR beta chains was found in a later genetic analysis and replicated in an independent cohort. According to a later analysis, most CMV-associated TCR beta chains appeared to be HLA-restricted, and the HLA associations seemed to be driven largely by CMV exposure. About 15 rarely observed V segments, including chromosome 9 orphons, were excluded from the earlier analysis of almost 600 of the donors because counts were too low. The cohort was sequenced for TCR beta chains only, and without alpha or paired-chain data the features that could be detected were limited. A further reported finding was that TCR beta sequences accurately predicted the HLA-A and HLA-B alleles for most subjects in the first cohort. Most TCR sequences were observed very rarely across donors, whereas some public TCRs were present in many individuals. In an earlier analysis of over 550 of the donors, most TCR beta V segments were observed in productive rearrangements about 90% or about 30% of the time, broadly matching IMGT annotations. When HLA alleles, especially DR and DQ, strongly co-occurred, attributing TCR associations to individual alleles was difficult. According to a later genetic analysis, donors in an Asian-associated ancestry cluster had fewer N-insertions in productive TCRs than the roughly 700-donor mean. In the study, 164 TCR beta chains were listed as associated with cytomegalovirus. Linkage disequilibrium might explain the correlated functional status among segregating V segments, but an unknown experimental factor could not be excluded. HLA typing was unavailable for some donors at each locus, so association tests used only the typed subset. A later analysis found that HLA-associated TCR beta chains were more clonally expanded and had lower generation probabilities than equally common non-associated chains. Roughly uniform sequencing depth across donors was assumed in presence/absence analyses, although this assumption may not hold. In both the original and validation cohorts, the classifier was reported to diagnose cytomegalovirus status with high specificity and sensitivity. Some IMGT-functional V segments, including TRBV6-2 and TRBV6-3, could not be told apart with the 87-base-pair reads, so those segments were excluded. Specific HLA alleles were associated with some 15,000 TCR beta sequences at a false discovery rate of 0.05 in a later analysis. A few of the identified cytomegalovirus-associated TCR beta chains were confirmed in vitro to be specific for cytomegalovirus antigens. The only immune exposure information available for the cohort was CMV serostatus.

The cohort comprised under 700 healthy bone marrow donors. At the time of sampling, every cohort member was nominally healthy, though immune exposures that went unrecorded were likely present. The donor was CMV seronegative and belonged to the group of under 400 seronegative cohort members. A peripheral blood sample was provided by each donor, and peripheral blood mononuclear cells were used for TCR beta sequencing. Genomic DNA extraction from the blood cell samples was performed with the Qiagen DNeasy Blood Extraction Kit. The library was built by means of the immunoSEQ multiplex PCR assay. The multiplex PCR relied on a mix of 60 forward primers for TCR Vbeta segments and 13 reverse primers for TCR Jbeta segments. A multiplex PCR assay on genomic DNA amplified the CDR3 region of rearranged TCR beta genes. On the Illumina HiSeq System, the amplified TCR beta libraries were sequenced as 87-base-pair reads. The study's own analysis went as follows. Across the roughly 640 repertoires, a later analysis counted tens of millions of unique TCR beta chains, some 11 million of which were shared by at least two donors. To remove PCR and sequencing errors, raw reads were error-corrected and collapsed into unique sequences using a nearest-neighbor algorithm that merged closely related sequences. To assign V, D and J gene segments, CDR3 sequences were aligned to IMGT reference sequences. For a sequence to be retained, at least a six-nucleotide match to both a V gene segment and a J gene segment was required. Rearrangements were called productive when the CDR3 lacked stop codons and stayed in frame with V and J; all others were non-productive. CDR3 was defined according to IMGT convention as the region running from the second conserved V-encoded cysteine to the conserved J-encoded phenylalanine. The earlier analysis of about 560 of the donors excluded any sequence lacking an unambiguous match to a single V gene segment. In an earlier analysis of 450 to 750 of the donors, a V segment was called functional when productive rearrangements were above 56.7%, and segregating when the standard deviation between donors exceeded 5%. A statistical classification framework was developed to diagnose cytomegalovirus status using the catalog of TCR beta chain sequences. In a later analysis, TCR nucleotide sequences were compared against IMGT/GENE-DB human TR gene sequences so that V and J genes could be assigned. The TCRdist pipeline was used in a later analysis to assign CDR3 sequences and most-parsimonious VDJ recombination scenarios. A later analysis defined each TCR beta chain by its CDR3 amino acid sequence plus V-gene family, and excluded reads lacking a unique V-gene family. A later analysis removed several hundred highly shared, low-generation-probability nucleotide sequences to deal with suspected cross-contamination and a sequencing artifact. For each public chain, a later analysis derived a clonal expansion index from normalized ranks of inferred template counts within each repertoire. Generation probabilities in a later analysis came from a VDJ recombination model fitted to out-of-frame rearrangements, and those results were checked against IGoR. Hypergeometric tests were used in a later analysis to score TCR-TCR, TCR-HLA and TCR-CMV co-occurrence, with a repertoire-size bias correction applied to the TCR pairs. In a later analysis, false discovery rates were estimated by permuting HLA or CMV assignments 20 times. In a later analysis, co-occurring TCRs were grouped with DBSCAN, and TCRdist sequence similarity was added when clustering was performed within HLA-allele-positive subsets. Repertoires with fewer than 30,000 or more than 120,000 public chains were left out of co-occurrence clustering, as were a handful of repertoires with anomalous nucleotide sharing. TCRdb carries this immuneACCESS record with in-frame sequences only. Its versions omit some clonotypes, under half of them owing to an unresolved V gene in the studies checked, with the rest unexplained. V, J and clone size are taken as reported in that table, and D and trimming were inferred from the DNA itself. Counted in this sample were 150,000 to 160,000 clones; roughly 80% of them appeared once. Approximately 4% of the sample rests with the top ten.

From the cysteine up to the phenylalanine, the CDR3 has a length of 16 residues. The entry retains the CDR3 DNA only, 48 bases that are in frame from base 1. CDR1 and CDR2 are read off the germline V gene as LGHNT and FRNRAP. V drops 1 base and J drops 5 bases, leaving 14 bases in between. Points on this clone: Its antigen specificity is not known. Qualities for individual bases were not recorded, and no much larger clone is one base off.

The receptor comes from a woman aged 40-49 years in good health and CMV-seronegative. This chain joins TRBV12-5 to TRBJ2-2; a tentative D call is TRBD1 (6 bases match). The specimen was PBMCs. The CDR3 reads as follows: CASGLDHTGMTGELFF. The sequenced DNA: TGTGCTAGTGGTTTGGACCACACAGGGATGACCGGGGAGCTGTTTTTT.